This TCR beta chain was sequenced in a study of shared clonotypes between healthy human individuals. The CDR3 sequence is 14 residues long. V was cut by 5 bases and J by 5 bases, with 15 bases left in between. Per germline, CDR1 MDHEN and CDR2 SYDVKM. The assay ran at deep level. Per the original methods: In the immunoSEQ data, sequences were junction-only and lacked quality scores, so filtering differed. The table came from immunoSEQ multiplex PCR; TCRdb's copy has only in-frame clones and leaves some out. The V and J calls and the clone size are those of that table, but D and trimming were determined from the DNA. The table has about 490,000 clones, around four fifths seen once.

Source material: PBMCs. J is TRBJ1-2 and V is TRBV28; no clear D. The sequence was obtained from a middle-aged woman in good health. Some clones in this sample may be carry-over from other donors' samples. CDR3 in amino acids: CASSQNTEYYGYTF. Here the CDR3 DNA reads TGTGCCAGCAGTCAGAATACCGAATATTATGGCTACACCTTC.